A single T cell receptor beta chain is shown here with its context. Its antigen is not identified. The data were obtained in a study of graft-versus-host responses after intestinal transplantation. As for the study in general: Transplantation in recipients was multivisceral, liver-intestinal, or isolated intestinal.

Trimming removed 5 bases at V and 2 bases at J, with 16 bases between. The CDR3 totals 16 residues. Germline V gene data show CDR1 as SEHNR and CDR2 as FQNEAQ (reference sequence). Generated by immunoSEQ multiplex PCR, the TCRdb table keeps only in-frame clones and is missing some. The data contain fewer than 120,000 clones, approximately 92% of them singletons. Overall study results and limits: An association linked early post-transplant HvG declines with peak circulating GvH clone levels.

The receptor was derived from a human donor who received an intestinal transplant. This chain connects TRBV7-9 to TRBJ2-1, with a possible D match to TRBD2 (5 bases). Here the sequenced sample was unstimulated CD8+ T cells sorted from spleen or lymph node cells, taken before intestinal transplant. The CDR3 DNA sequence: TGTGCCAGCAGCCCAGAGGGTGGTAGGGCCTACAATGAGCAGTTCTTC. This encodes CASSPEGGRAYNEQFF.